The sequence of this T cell receptor (beta chain) was determined in a study of shared clonotypes between healthy human individuals. Study-wide results and limits: Depth was large, yet rarefaction showed that sorted-subset sequencing was incomplete. The study generally estimated greater richness for naive than memory subsets.

Investigators divided CD4+ cells into CD45RA+ naive and CD45RA-negative memory subsets. For this clone: Its antigen is undetermined.

The germline V gene has CDR1 MDHEN and CDR2 SYDVKM. The CDR3 extends over 15 amino acids. The J segment lost 2 bases and the V segment lost 5 bases, leaving 6 bases of the junction unmatched. Measured with immunoSEQ multiplex PCR; TCRdb has only the in-frame clones, and not every one. The sample has 850,000 to 1,200,000 clones, around 74% seen once; the top ten hold about 1.4%. Sequencing input: memory CD4+ T cells sorted from blood. Stated subset: CD45RA-negative fraction. The sequence derives from a man aged 18 to 30 in good health. The rearrangement uses TRBV28 and TRBJ1-5, with 7 bases fitting TRBD1. CDR3 DNA: TGTGCCAGCAGTAGGATCGGGACAGGCAATCAGCCCCAGCATTTT. Protein: CASSRIGTGNQPQHF.